This TCR beta chain originates from a study of control samples from healthy donors and cancer patients. Assay: immunoSEQ multiplex PCR; the TCRdb copy retains only in-frame clones and omits some. The table has approximately 190,000 clones, roughly nine tenths seen once; the top ten hold 1.5% to 2%. This clone was seen once. Material for sequencing was blood. This receptor was identified in a man aged 30 to 45 in good health.

The CDR3 here is CADSTGITEAFF. The CDR3 DNA reads as TGTGCTGATTCTACAGGGATAACTGAAGCTTTCTTT. V usage is TRBV2 and J usage is TRBJ1-1; D might be TRBD1 (6 bases). This CDR3 is built from 12 residues. CDR1 SNHLY and CDR2 FYNNEI come from the germline V gene. Full variable domain (missing parts from reference TRBV2 and TRBJ1-1): EPEVTQTPSHQVTQMGQEVILRCVPISNHLYFYWYRQILGQKVEFLVSFYNNEISEKSEIFDDQFSVERPDGSNFTLKIRSTKLEDSAMYFCADSTGITEAFFGQGTRLTVV.